This T cell receptor beta chain was identified in a study of identical twins. This clonotype has only a few counts. From the 5' RACE reads, TCRdb called clonotypes with MiXCR, one entry per CDR3 protein. The profile shows 500,000 or so distinct CDR3 sequences, roughly 21% of them singletons. CDR3 length: 12 amino acids. Trimming pared 3 bases from V and 8 bases from J, leaving 10 bases between. These data also formed part of another study, on T cells expressing NK-cell markers. That paper states: Each of a handful of donors carried dominant NKG2C+ clonotypes accounting for about 1.0-8% of CD8+ T cells.

V is TRBV12-3 or TRBV12-4 and J is TRBJ1-1, with a tentative D call TRBD1 (6 bases). The sequenced material came from CD4+ T cells sorted from blood. This sequence originates from a woman aged 18 to 35 in good health. As DNA, the CDR3 is TGTGCCAGCAGTTTTTTCAGGGGAGAAGCTTTCTTT. Its protein is CASSFFRGEAFF.